The present entry profiles one T cell receptor beta chain with its context. The antigen it recognizes is unknown. Base-call qualities are not available, and no considerably larger clone is one nucleotide away. The sample comes from a study of OX40 agonist ivuxolimab in advanced cancers. With regard to the full study: Ivuxolimab was a fully human IgG2 agonistic monoclonal antibody targeting the costimulatory receptor OX40 (CD134). Intravenous ivuxolimab was administered to patients every 2 weeks at six dose levels: 0.01, 0.1, 0.3, 1.5, 3 and 10 mg/kg. The point of sequencing TCRbeta in the periphery was to test whether ivuxolimab changed TCR sequence diversity and drove clonal T-cell expansion. Partial responses occurred in three dose-escalation patients, of whom one had hepatocellular carcinoma and two had cutaneous melanoma. Prior anti-PD-1, anti-PD-L1 or anti-CTLA-4 therapy was permitted, and checkpoint inhibitors had been received by less than 45% of dose-escalation patients. The paper reports the monotherapy dose-escalation portion (N = 52 patients) of the phase I ivuxolimab trial. Of the 50 to 55 patients in dose escalation, around 19 had hepatocellular carcinoma, around 15 had melanoma, 9 had renal cell carcinoma and 9 had head and neck cancer. In the dose-escalation cohort, more than 75% of patients were male, and the mean age was approximately 64 years, with a range of roughly 23 to 85.

The full study reports these points: At doses of 0.1 to 3.0 mg/kg, clonal expansion of both CD4+ and CD8+ T cells in blood was seen between baseline and week 6. In the 0.1-3.0 mg/kg groups, partial responders had among the lowest normalized peripheral clonal expansion, particularly in CD8+ T cells. Low levels of normalized T-cell clonal expansion were also shown by some nonresponding patients. After ivuxolimab, CD8+ T cells had more expanded clones than CD4+ T cells on average. The antigen specificity of the peripheral T cells that underwent clonal expansion was not determined.

Genomic DNA was extracted from sorted cells for sequencing of the TCRbeta CDR3 region. The immunoSEQ Assay was used for sequencing of TCRbeta CDR3 regions. What TCRdb holds here is the immuneACCESS table cut down to in-frame rearrangements. Part of the clones is not present; checked against another copy, under half of the missing clones reflect an unresolved V gene, and the others are unexplained. Across this sample there are tens of thousands of clones, with about 86% seen only once. Nearly 0.9% of the sample goes to the ten largest clones. Patients with a history of autoimmune disease or receiving systemic immunosuppression were excluded from the trial. Peripheral blood for TCR sequencing was collected from all dose cohorts at baseline, on cycle 4 day 1, and on cycle 7 day 1. The samples were taken from a phase I, first-in-human, multicenter, open-label dose-escalation trial of ivuxolimab. Adults with locally advanced or metastatic melanoma, renal cell carcinoma, hepatocellular carcinoma or head and neck squamous cell carcinoma were enrolled in the trial. CD4+ and CD8+ T cells were sorted separately from peripheral blood before TCR sequencing.

The germline V gene supplies CDR1 MDHEN and CDR2 SYDVKM. V is pruned by 8 bases and J by 9 bases, leaving 15 bases of the junction without a gene match. The CDR3, cysteine through phenylalanine, is 15 amino acids long. The kept DNA is CDR3 alone, 45 bases in frame from the first base. The sample consisted of CD4+ or CD8+ T cells sorted from blood, taken in a trial of the OX40 agonist ivuxolimab. The rearranged chain carries TRBV28 and TRBJ2-7, with 11 bases matching TRBD2. This sequence was found in an adult with an advanced solid tumor such as melanoma, head and neck, liver or kidney cancer. The DNA sequence follows: TGTGCCAGCCTACCCGGGACTAGCGGACGTTCGGTGCAGTACTTC. It encodes CASLPGTSGRSVQYF.